This T cell receptor (beta chain) was sequenced for a study of shared clonotypes between healthy human individuals. The overall study: Each donor had three CD4 naive, three CD4 memory, two CD8 naive and one CD8 memory plate.

Germline V CDR1 and CDR2: MNHEY, SMNVEV (reference sequence). Trimming removed 8 bases from V and 11 bases from J; junction bases left unmatched: 9. This CDR3 comprises 13 residues. Findings and limits, study-wide: The donor pool, a small one, limited the genetic and exposure-history diversity represented.

Some clones are missing from TCRdb's copy, which holds only in-frame ones; the method was immunoSEQ multiplex PCR. The sample records around 1 million clones, 70% to 85% being singletons. Note on this clone: The antigen is undetermined.

The specimen sequenced was memory CD4+ T cells sorted from blood. Stated subset: CD45RA-negative fraction. The rearrangement links TRBV27 to TRBJ2-1; 10 bases fit TRBD2. The clonotype comes from a man younger than 35 in good health. This CDR3 is CASFPPGLAQQFF. For the CDR3, the DNA is TGTGCCAGCTTCCCCCCGGGACTAGCGCAGCAGTTCTTC.